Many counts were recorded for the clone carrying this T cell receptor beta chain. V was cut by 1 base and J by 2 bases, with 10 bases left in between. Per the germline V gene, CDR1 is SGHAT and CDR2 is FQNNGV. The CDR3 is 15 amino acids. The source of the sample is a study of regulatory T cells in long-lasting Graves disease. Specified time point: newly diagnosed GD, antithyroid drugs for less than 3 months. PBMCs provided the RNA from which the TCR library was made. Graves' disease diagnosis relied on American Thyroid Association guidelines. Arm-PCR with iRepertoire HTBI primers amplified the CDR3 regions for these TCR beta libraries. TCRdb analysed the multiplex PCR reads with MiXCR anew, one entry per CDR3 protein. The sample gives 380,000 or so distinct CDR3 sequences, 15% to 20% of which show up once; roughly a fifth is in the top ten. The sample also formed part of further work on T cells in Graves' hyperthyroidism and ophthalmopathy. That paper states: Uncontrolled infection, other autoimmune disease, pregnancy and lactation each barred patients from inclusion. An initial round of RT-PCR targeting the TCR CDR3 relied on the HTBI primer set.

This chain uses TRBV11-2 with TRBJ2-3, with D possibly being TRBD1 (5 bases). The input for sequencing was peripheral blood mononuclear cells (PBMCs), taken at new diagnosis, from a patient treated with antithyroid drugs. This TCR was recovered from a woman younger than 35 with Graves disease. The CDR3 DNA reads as TGTGCCAGCAGCTTAGTAGGGGCGAACACAGATACGCAGTATTTT. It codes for CASSLVGANTDTQYF. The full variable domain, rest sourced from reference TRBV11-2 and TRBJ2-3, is EAGVAQSPRYKIIEKRQSVAFWCNPISGHATLYWYQQILGQGPKLLIQFQNNGVVDDSQLPKDRFSAERLKGVDSTLKIQPAKLEDSAVYLCASSLVGANTDTQYFGPGTRLTVL.